A selection of T cell receptor beta chains follows, all from one sample in a study of T cell repertoires in cytomegalovirus infection. A single record per CDR3 protein comes from TCRdb applying MiXCR to the reads. The sample holds some 300,000 distinct CDR3 sequences; around 9.1% are singletons and the top ten take 2% to 3%. The sequenced sample consisted of PBMCs. The receptors stem from a human donor in good health (CMV status not recorded). Some clones in this sample may be carry-over from other donors' samples. The CDR3 runs from the conserved cysteine through the conserved F or W. Fields, in order: D gene, V gene, J gene, clone size, CDR3 DNA, CDR3 protein. The D gene is left open where the match is weak. Size tells how often a clone was seen (once, few, many) or the class of an expanded clone, and some rows leave it out.

D gene: -; V gene: TRBV20-1; J gene: TRBJ1-2; clone size: -; CDR3 DNA: TGCAGTGCATATCAGGTTAACTATGGCTACACCTTC; CDR3 protein: CSAYQVNYGYTF
D gene: -; V gene: TRBV7-2; J gene: TRBJ2-3; clone size: many; CDR3 DNA: TGTGCCAGCAGCTCGCGGTACACAGATACGCAGTATTTT; CDR3 protein: CASSSRYTDTQYF
D gene: -; V gene: TRBV7-2; J gene: TRBJ2-3; clone size: many; CDR3 DNA: TGTGCCAGCAGCTCACCGGGGCGGGGGCGGAGTGATACGCAGTATTTT; CDR3 protein: CASSSPGRGRSDTQYF
D gene: -; V gene: TRBV29-1; J gene: TRBJ2-5; clone size: many; CDR3 DNA: TGCAGCGTTGAAGAAGTGGGTATACGGGTCCAGACCCAGTACTTC; CDR3 protein: CSVEEVGIRVQTQYF
D gene: -; V gene: TRBV5-1; J gene: TRBJ2-7; clone size: many; CDR3 DNA: TGCGCCAGCAGCTTGTTTCCCGGGTTGAACTACGAGCAGTACTTC; CDR3 protein: CASSLFPGLNYEQYF
D gene: TRBD1; V gene: TRBV29-1; J gene: TRBJ1-5; clone size: -; CDR3 DNA: TGCAGCGTTGCCGGGACAGGGGATCAGCCCCAGCATTTT; CDR3 protein: CSVAGTGDQPQHF
D gene: -; V gene: TRBV7-2; J gene: TRBJ1-1; clone size: many; CDR3 DNA: TGTGCCAGCAGCTTATATGAGGGGTACTCTGAAGCTTTCTTT; CDR3 protein: CASSLYEGYSEAFF
D gene: TRBD1; V gene: TRBV14; J gene: TRBJ2-1; clone size: many; CDR3 DNA: TGTGCCAGCAGCCAGCCCGGACAGGGGACCTACAATGAGCAGTTCTTC; CDR3 protein: CASSQPGQGTYNEQFF
D gene: -; V gene: TRBV10-3; J gene: TRBJ1-6; clone size: many; CDR3 DNA: TGTGCCATCAGACAGGCTACGGATTCACCCCTCCACTTT; CDR3 protein: CAIRQATDSPLHF
D gene: -; V gene: TRBV28; J gene: TRBJ2-1; clone size: many; CDR3 DNA: TGTGCCAGCAGCCAGTTAGTACGGGTTGTCGATTACAATGAGCAGTTCTTC; CDR3 protein: CASSQLVRVVDYNEQFF
D gene: -; V gene: TRBV28; J gene: TRBJ1-1; clone size: -; CDR3 DNA: TGTGCCAGCAGTTTATCGGTAGCGTCTGAAGCTTTCTTT; CDR3 protein: CASSLSVASEAFF
D gene: TRBD1; V gene: TRBV7-2; J gene: TRBJ1-2; clone size: many; CDR3 DNA: TGTGCCAGCAGCTTAGCGAACAGGGGGCCGAACTATGGCTACACCTTC; CDR3 protein: CASSLANRGPNYGYTF
D gene: -; V gene: TRBV6-5; J gene: TRBJ2-2; clone size: -; CDR3 DNA: TGTGCCAGCAGTTACTCGAGACCAGTCGGGGAGCTGTTTTTT; CDR3 protein: CASSYSRPVGELFF
D gene: -; V gene: TRBV28; J gene: TRBJ1-1; clone size: many; CDR3 DNA: TGTGCCAGCAGTCCTCAAGCAATGACTGAAGCTTTCTTT; CDR3 protein: CASSPQAMTEAFF
D gene: -; V gene: TRBV7-2; J gene: TRBJ1-1; clone size: many; CDR3 DNA: TGTGCCAGCAGCCCCCGTCAGTTAGGCAACACTGAAGCTTTCTTT; CDR3 protein: CASSPRQLGNTEAFF
D gene: TRBD1; V gene: TRBV12-3/TRBV12-4; J gene: TRBJ2-1; clone size: many; CDR3 DNA: TGTGCCAGCAGTTTTCCCGGGACAGAAGAGTTCTTC; CDR3 protein: CASSFPGTEEFF
D gene: -; V gene: TRBV20-1; J gene: TRBJ2-2; clone size: many; CDR3 DNA: TGCAGTGCTAGAGATATACTAAACGGGGAGCTGTTTTTT; CDR3 protein: CSARDILNGELFF
D gene: -; V gene: TRBV28; J gene: TRBJ2-5; clone size: many; CDR3 DNA: TGTGCCAGCAGCCGTAGTCGGGACATTAAAGAGACCCAGTACTTC; CDR3 protein: CASSRSRDIKETQYF
D gene: TRBD1; V gene: TRBV24-1; J gene: TRBJ2-2; clone size: many; CDR3 DNA: TGTGCCACCAGTGATTTCAGTCAGGGGGCGCAAAAGCCCGGGGAGCTGTTTTTT; CDR3 protein: CATSDFSQGAQKPGELFF
D gene: TRBD2; V gene: TRBV7-2; J gene: TRBJ2-5; clone size: many; CDR3 DNA: TGTGCCAGCAAATCGGGACTAGCCATCGAGACCCAGTACTTC; CDR3 protein: CASKSGLAIETQYF
D gene: -; V gene: TRBV2; J gene: TRBJ1-1; clone size: many; CDR3 DNA: TGTGCCAGCAGTGAACAGGGCTTGAGCACTGAAGCTTTCTTT; CDR3 protein: CASSEQGLSTEAFF
D gene: -; V gene: TRBV7-2; J gene: TRBJ1-1; clone size: many; CDR3 DNA: TGTGCCAGCAGCCCTGCGGGGAACACTGAAGCTTTCTTT; CDR3 protein: CASSPAGNTEAFF
D gene: -; V gene: TRBV7-3; J gene: TRBJ2-3; clone size: many; CDR3 DNA: TGTGCCAGCAGCTTGGGTAGAATGGGGGGCGCAGAGACAGATACGCAGTATTTT; CDR3 protein: CASSLGRMGGAETDTQYF
D gene: -; V gene: TRBV20-1; J gene: TRBJ2-5; clone size: -; CDR3 DNA: TGCAGTGCTCCCAGTCGTGGGGTGGGAGAGACCCAGTACTTC; CDR3 protein: CSAPSRGVGETQYF
D gene: -; V gene: TRBV29-1; J gene: TRBJ2-2; clone size: few; CDR3 DNA: TGCAGTGTACAGGGTGATGACACCGGGGAGCTGTTTTTT; CDR3 protein: CSVQGDDTGELFF
D gene: -; V gene: TRBV27; J gene: TRBJ1-1; clone size: many; CDR3 DNA: TGTGCCAGCAGTCCAGGGGCGGACCTGGACACTGAAGCTTTCTTT; CDR3 protein: CASSPGADLDTEAFF
D gene: TRBD1; V gene: TRBV6-6; J gene: TRBJ2-1; clone size: -; CDR3 DNA: TGTGCCAGCAGTACGACAGGGCTGGACAATGAGCAGTTCTTC; CDR3 protein: CASSTTGLDNEQFF
D gene: -; V gene: TRBV7-2; J gene: TRBJ1-5; clone size: many; CDR3 DNA: TGTGCCAGCATGGAACAGATCAATCAGCCCCAGCATTTT; CDR3 protein: CASMEQINQPQHF
D gene: -; V gene: TRBV28; J gene: TRBJ1-5; clone size: -; CDR3 DNA: TGTGCCAGCCAGGGTAGAAGCAATCAGCCCCAGCATTTT; CDR3 protein: CASQGRSNQPQHF
D gene: -; V gene: TRBV6-1; J gene: TRBJ2-3; clone size: many; CDR3 DNA: TGTGCCAGCAACATGCTCGGTCGGGGCACTAGCACAGATACGCAGTATTTT; CDR3 protein: CASNMLGRGTSTDTQYF
D gene: TRBD1; V gene: TRBV6-5; J gene: TRBJ1-1; clone size: many; CDR3 DNA: TGTGCCAGCAGTTACCGCCCCCGTAGGACAGGGGGCCGGGCTTTCTTT; CDR3 protein: CASSYRPRRTGGRAFF
D gene: -; V gene: TRBV28; J gene: TRBJ2-2; clone size: many; CDR3 DNA: TGTGCCAGCAGTCCTCTCTTCTCTGTAGGGGTGGAAACCGGGGAGCTGTTTTTT; CDR3 protein: CASSPLFSVGVETGELFF
D gene: -; V gene: TRBV7-6; J gene: TRBJ2-2; clone size: many; CDR3 DNA: TGTGCCAGCAGCTTAGCGAACACAGCCTCCACCGGGGAGCTGTTTTTT; CDR3 protein: CASSLANTASTGELFF
D gene: -; V gene: TRBV7-6; J gene: TRBJ1-5; clone size: many; CDR3 DNA: TGTGCCAGCAGCATAGGAGTTAGCAATCAGCCCCAGCATTTT; CDR3 protein: CASSIGVSNQPQHF